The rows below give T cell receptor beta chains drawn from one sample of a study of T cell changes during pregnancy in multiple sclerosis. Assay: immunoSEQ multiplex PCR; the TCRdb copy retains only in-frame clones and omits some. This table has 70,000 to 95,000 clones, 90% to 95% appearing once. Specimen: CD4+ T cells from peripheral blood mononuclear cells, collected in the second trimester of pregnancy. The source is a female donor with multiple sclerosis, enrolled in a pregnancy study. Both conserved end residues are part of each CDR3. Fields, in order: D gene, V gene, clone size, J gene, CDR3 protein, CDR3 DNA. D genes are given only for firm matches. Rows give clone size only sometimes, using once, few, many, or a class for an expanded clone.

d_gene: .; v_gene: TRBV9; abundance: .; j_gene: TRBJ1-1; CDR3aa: CASSLHGGFENTEAFF; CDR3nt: TGTGCCAGCAGCCTCCATGGGGGGTTTGAAAACACTGAAGCTTTCTTT
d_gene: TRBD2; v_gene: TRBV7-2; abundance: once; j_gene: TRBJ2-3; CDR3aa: CASSLDSSGRTDTQYF; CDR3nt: TGTGCCAGCAGCTTAGATTCTAGCGGGAGAACAGATACGCAGTATTTT
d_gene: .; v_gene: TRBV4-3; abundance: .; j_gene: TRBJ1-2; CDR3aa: CASSQGNSPYGYTF; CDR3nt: TGCGCCAGCAGCCAAGGGAACAGCCCCTATGGCTACACCTTC
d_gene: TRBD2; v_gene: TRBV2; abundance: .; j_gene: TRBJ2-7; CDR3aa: CASSEGLPGPYEQYF; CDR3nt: TGTGCCAGCAGCGAGGGACTACCCGGTCCCTACGAGCAGTACTTC
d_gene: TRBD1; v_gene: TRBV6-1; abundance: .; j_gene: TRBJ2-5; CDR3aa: CASVKPGQCYF; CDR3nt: TGTGCCAGCGTAAAACCGGGACAGTGTTACTTC
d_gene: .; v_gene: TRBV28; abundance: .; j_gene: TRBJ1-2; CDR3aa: CASSFDRSYYGYTF; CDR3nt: TGTGCCAGCAGTTTTGACAGGTCCTACTATGGCTACACCTTC
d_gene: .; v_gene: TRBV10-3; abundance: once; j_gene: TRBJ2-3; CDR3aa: CAIKLDSTDTQYF; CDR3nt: TGTGCCATCAAGCTCGACTCCACAGATACGCAGTATTTT
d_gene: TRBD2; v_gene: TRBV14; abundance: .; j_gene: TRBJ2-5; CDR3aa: CASSQGVSSGSRETQYF; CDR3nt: TGTGCCAGCAGCCAAGGAGTGTCTAGCGGGAGTCGGGAGACCCAGTACTTC
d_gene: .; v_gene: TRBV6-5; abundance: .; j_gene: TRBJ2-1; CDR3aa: CASRDTYNEQFF; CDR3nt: TGTGCCAGCAGGGACACTTACAATGAGCAGTTCTTC
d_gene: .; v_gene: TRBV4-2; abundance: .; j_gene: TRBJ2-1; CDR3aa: CASSQGTPGLSYNEQFF; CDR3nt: TGTGCCAGCAGCCAAGGGACCCCGGGACTTTCCTACAATGAGCAGTTCTTC
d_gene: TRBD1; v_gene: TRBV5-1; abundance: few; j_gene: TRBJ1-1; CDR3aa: CASTVGQDTEAFF; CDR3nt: TGCGCCAGCACAGTCGGACAGGACACTGAAGCTTTCTTT
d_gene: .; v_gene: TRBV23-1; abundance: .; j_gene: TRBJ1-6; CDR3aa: CASSPQCRRGGDSPLHF; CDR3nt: TGCGCCAGCAGTCCCCAATGTCGACGGGGAGGAGATTCACCCCTCCACTTT
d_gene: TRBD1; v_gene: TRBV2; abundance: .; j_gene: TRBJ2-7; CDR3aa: CASSIGGASEQYF; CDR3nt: TGTGCCAGCAGTATAGGGGGCGCGTCCGAGCAGTACTTC
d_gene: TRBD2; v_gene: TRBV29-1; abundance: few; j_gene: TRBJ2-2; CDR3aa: CSVSTSGRAVTGELFF; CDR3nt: TGCAGCGTTTCGACTAGCGGGAGGGCCGTCACCGGGGAGCTGTTTTTT
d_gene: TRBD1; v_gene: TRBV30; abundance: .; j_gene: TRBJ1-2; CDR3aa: CAWYSFGQGGYTF; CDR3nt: TGTGCCTGGTATTCCTTTGGACAGGGTGGCTACACCTTC
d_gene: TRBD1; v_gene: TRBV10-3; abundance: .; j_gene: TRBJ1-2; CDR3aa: CAISPGTADNYGYTF; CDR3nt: TGTGCCATCAGTCCCGGGACAGCCGATAACTATGGCTACACCTTC
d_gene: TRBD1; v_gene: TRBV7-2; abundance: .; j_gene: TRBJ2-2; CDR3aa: CASRTGGPGELFF; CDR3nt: TGTGCCAGCCGGACAGGGGGCCCCGGGGAGCTGTTTTTT